This is a list of T cell receptor beta chains from one sample in a study of T-cell memory formation after mild COVID-19. TCRdb re-analysed the 5' RACE reads in MiXCR, keeping a single row per CDR3 protein. The data contain approximately 300,000 distinct CDR3 sequences, around 19% of them singletons. Specimen: PBMCs or a T cell subset sorted from them (not recorded which). The receptors come from a man younger than 30 who had mild COVID-19 (a few samples of this study predate the infection). Cell type and time point are not known. CDR3s leave out the opening cysteine and the closing phenylalanine or tryptophan. A D gene is named only where the DNA matches it firmly. Part of the rows lack a size; the others show once, few, many or a class for expanded clones.

V gene	D gene	J gene	clone size	CDR3 protein
TRBV5-1	-	TRBJ1-2	-	ASSSGGRGGGYT
TRBV11-2	-	TRBJ2-7	-	ASSPVGLEQY
TRBV20-1	-	TRBJ2-1	few	SARVIMGTTSRSYNEQF
TRBV12-3/TRBV12-4	-	TRBJ2-2	-	ASSSGTAIGELF
TRBV12-3/TRBV12-4	TRBD1	TRBJ2-1	many	ASAHWDRAYNEQF
TRBV20-1	-	TRBJ1-1	-	SQFGRGRIAEAF
TRBV12-5	TRBD2	TRBJ2-3	-	ASGLRGGTDTQY
TRBV10-3	TRBD1	TRBJ1-2	once	ATIADRGTYGYT
TRBV6-5	-	TRBJ1-3	-	ASSYDSSPGNTIY
TRBV2	-	TRBJ1-6	-	ASSEGGARSPLH
TRBV29-1	TRBD1	TRBJ2-4	-	SGGQGANIQY